Listed here are 25 T cell receptor beta chains from one sample, sequenced in a study of memory CD4+ T cells and cytomegalovirus serostatus. Assay used: immunoSEQ multiplex PCR; TCRdb lists only in-frame clones, some missing. The sample includes 50,000 to 60,000 clones, around 80% of them seen just once. Single viable CD3+CD4+CD8-CD45RO+ cells were sorted as the memory CD4+ T cells. What was sequenced was memory CD4+ T cells from blood. These receptors originate from an adult in good health and CMV-seropositive.

V gene TRBV14 combines with J gene TRBJ2-7; 10 bases line up with TRBD2. Germline trimming cut 4 bases from V and 5 bases from J; bases unmatched to any gene: 5. Looked up from germline, CDR1 is SGHDN and CDR2 is FVKESK. This CDR3 comprises 14 residues. DNA of the CDR3: TGTGCCAGCAGCCGGCTAGCGGGAGTTAACGAGCAGTACTTC. The encoded protein is CASSRLAGVNEQYF.

J is TRBJ1-2 and V is TRBV6-1; no clear D. Germline V gives CDR1 MNHNS, CDR2 SASEGT. The V end was cut by 3 bases, the J end by 0 bases, with 11 bases between. The CDR3 spans 15 residues. The CDR3 nucleotides read TGTGCCAGCAGTGATCGAGGGCAAGCTAACTATGGCTACACCTTC. Translating gives CASSDRGQANYGYTF.

Here the CDR3 DNA reads TGTGCCAGCAGCTTGCCGCGGGGACCATACAATGAGCAGTTCTTC. Protein product: CASSLPRGPYNEQFF. The genes are TRBV5-4 and TRBJ2-1, with D possibly TRBD2 on 6 matching bases. Germline assignment: CDR1 SGHNT and CDR2 YYREEE (reference sequence). This CDR3 has 15 residues. Trimming removed 1 base from V and 4 bases from J, with 12 bases in between.

The chain carries TRBV5-4 and TRBJ2-1, with TRBD2 matching 13 bases. CDR3 length: 16 amino acids. The J segment lost 7 bases and the V segment lost 4 bases, leaving 8 bases of the junction unmatched. Germline values: CDR1 SGHNT, CDR2 YYREEE (reference sequence). In nucleotides, the CDR3 is TGTGCCAGCAGCGATCGGACTAGCGGGAGACTAAATGAGCAGTTCTTC. This sequence encodes CASSDRTSGRLNEQFF.

V and J are TRBV6-5 and TRBJ2-3; 9 nucleotides match TRBD1. Germline CDR1 reads MNHEY; CDR2 reads SVGAGI. Trimming removed 6 bases from V and 8 bases from J; junction bases left unmatched: 12. The CDR3 is made up of 15 amino acids. The DNA of the CDR3 is TGTGCCAGCAGACGGGACCGGGACAGGGCGAGTACGCAGTATTTT. It specifies CASRRDRDRASTQYF.

The rearrangement joins TRBV2 to TRBJ2-4; either TRBD1 or TRBD2 may supply D (5 bases each). The CDR3 spans 17 residues. The V end lost 6 bases, the J end lost 0 bases, and 18 bases lay between the germline ends. The germline V gene encodes CDR1 SNHLY and CDR2 FYNNEI. In DNA form, the CDR3 reads TGTGCCAGCAGGGCTCGGTGGGACCTTCTAGCCAAAAACATTCAGTACTTC. Its translation: CASRARWDLLAKNIQYF.

The chain combines TRBV27 with TRBJ2-3; D is possibly TRBD1 or TRBD2 (5 bases each). CDR1 is MNHEY and CDR2 is SMNVEV in the germline V gene (reference sequence). Trimming left V 2 bases short and J 0 bases short, with 15 bases between. CDR3 length: 17 residues. As DNA, the CDR3 is TGTGCCAGCAGTTTAAGGGTCACGGGGCTAAGCACAGATACGCAGTATTTT. Its protein product is CASSLRVTGLSTDTQYF.

The chain couples TRBV13 to TRBJ2-7; TRBD1 is a possible D gene (5 bases). The V and J ends lost 0 bases and 3 bases respectively, with 9 bases between them. The CDR3 is 14 amino acids. Germline V gene sequence: CDR1 PRHDT, CDR2 FYEKMQ (reference sequence). As DNA, the CDR3 is TGTGCCAGCAGCTTAGGGACAGTCAACTACGAGCAGTACTTC. Translation gives CASSLGTVNYEQYF.

V gene TRBV1 combines with J gene TRBJ2-7; the D call of TRBD2 is as the table states it, not checked on the DNA. TRBV1 is a pseudogene locus. The CDR3 loop spans 16 amino acids. This chain's CDR3 is CTSSHALAAAPYEQYF. The CDR3 coding sequence is TGCACCAGCAGCCATGCACTAGCGGCAGCCCCCTACGAGCAGTACTTC.

The rearrangement joins TRBV19 to TRBJ2-2; 12 nucleotides agree with TRBD1. V was clipped by 6 bases and J by 5 bases; unmatched bases: 10. Germline CDR1 and CDR2: LNHDA and SQIVND (reference sequence). The CDR3 is 17 residues long. This CDR3 is CASSGPRDRGRTGELFF. The CDR3 nucleotides are TGTGCCAGTAGCGGACCCCGGGACAGGGGGCGAACCGGGGAGCTGTTTTTT. Full variable domain (rest looked up from reference TRBV19 and TRBJ2-2): DGGITQSPKYLFRKEGQNVTLSCEQNLNHDAMYWYRQDPGQGLRLIYYSQIVNDFQKGDIAEGYSVSREKKESFPLTVTSAQKNPTAFYLCASSGPRDRGRTGELFFGEGSRLTVL.

The chain links TRBV7-2 to TRBJ1-1, with D possibly matching TRBD1 (5 bases). The CDR3 totals 13 residues. The germline V gene encodes CDR1 SGHTA and CDR2 FQGNSA. Trimming pared 5 bases from V and 1 base from J, leaving 8 bases between. CDR3 in DNA: TGTGCCAGCAGCAGGGGCCCGAACACTGAAGCTTTCTTT. This codes for CASSRGPNTEAFF.

This clone was detected a few times. The chain is built from TRBV6-5 and TRBJ2-7; 7 bases align to TRBD2. The CDR3 is 13 amino acids. With V trimmed by 9 bases and J by 3 bases, 8 bases remained unmatched. Germline V CDR1 and CDR2: MNHEY, SVGAGI. DNA of the CDR3: TGTGCCAGGGGACTATTTTGCTTCTACGAGCAGTACTTC. Translating it yields CARGLFCFYEQYF.

This chain links TRBV2 with TRBJ1-2, with 7 bases matching TRBD1. The CDR3 is 15 amino acids. The V gene's germline CDR1 is SNHLY and CDR2 FYNNEI. J gave up 5 bases and V 6 bases, and 12 bases lay outside the gene matches. The DNA of the CDR3 is TGTGCCAGCAGGAGTGACAGGGCCCCTGGGTATGGCTACACCTTC. Amino acid sequence: CASRSDRAPGYGYTF.

The chain joins TRBV7-8 to TRBJ1-3; 7 nucleotides line up with TRBD1. The germline gives CDR1 SGHVS, CDR2 FQNEAQ. This CDR3 contains 16 residues. The junction had 11 bases not matched to a gene; V was cut back by 5 bases and J by 4 bases. The CDR3 DNA reads as TGTGCCAGCAGCCCGAGAGACAGGGTGCTCGGAAACACCATATATTTT. It encodes CASSPRDRVLGNTIYF. Variable domain in full (rest from reference TRBV7-8 and TRBJ1-3): GAGVSQSPRYKVAKRGQDVALRCDPISGHVSLFWYQQALGQGPEFLTYFQNEAQLDKSGLPSDRFFAERPEGSVSTLKIQRTQQEDSAVYLCASSPRDRVLGNTIYFGEGSWLTVV.

This chain joins TRBV6-6 and TRBJ2-3; D is uncertain. Germline V gives CDR1 MNHNY, CDR2 SVGAGI (reference sequence). This CDR3 has 14 residues. V lost 2 bases to trimming and J lost 0 bases, with 6 bases between them. The CDR3 DNA reads TGTGCCAGCAGTTACGCGATGAGCACAGATACGCAGTATTTT. Its protein product is CASSYAMSTDTQYF.

V is TRBV7-2 and J is TRBJ1-6, with D possibly being TRBD1 (6 bases). The CDR3 consists of 15 residues. CDR1 SGHTA and CDR2 FQGNSA come from the germline V gene. Trimming removed 5 bases at V and 6 bases at J, with 14 bases between. The DNA of the CDR3 is TGTGCCAGCAGCCGAGACGGAGGGGGTAATTCACCCCTCCACTTT. This gives the protein CASSRDGGGNSPLHF.

This sequence joins TRBV7-9 and TRBJ1-2; unclear D gene. Germline CDR1 is SEHNR and CDR2 is FQNEAQ (reference sequence). This CDR3 has 14 residues. V was cut by 5 bases and J by 4 bases, with 14 bases left in between. This CDR3 is CASSPTEVLYGYTF. The CDR3 bases are TGTGCCAGCAGCCCCACAGAGGTTCTCTATGGCTACACCTTC.

V gene TRBV28 combines with J gene TRBJ1-4; 8 bases map to TRBD1. CDR1 and CDR2 (germline): MDHEN, SYDVKM. J gave up 6 bases and V 1 base, and 4 bases lay outside the gene matches. The CDR3 length is 15 residues. CDR3 loop: CASSLLGTGDEKLFF. CDR3 DNA sequence: TGTGCCAGCAGTTTATTAGGGACAGGTGATGAAAAACTGTTTTTT.

This clone was observed a handful of times. The J gene is TRBJ1-2, the V gene TRBV18, with TRBD1 matching 7 bases. After removal of 3 bases from V and 2 bases from J, the junction contained 9 bases not matched to a gene. This CDR3 spans 16 amino acids. The germline V gene has CDR1 KGHSH and CDR2 LQKENI. CDR3 residues: CASSPETGHLNYGYTF. For the CDR3, the DNA is TGTGCCAGCTCACCTGAGACAGGGCACCTAAACTATGGCTACACCTTC.

The rearrangement uses TRBV28 and TRBJ1-1; 8 positions match TRBD1. The CDR3 loop spans 16 amino acids. The V gene's germline CDR1 is MDHEN and CDR2 SYDVKM. After removal of 5 bases from V and 2 bases from J, the junction contained 10 bases not matched to a gene. For the CDR3, the DNA is TGTGCCAGCAGTCCCGCGATCGGGACAGGAAACACTGAAGCTTTCTTT. This translates into CASSPAIGTGNTEAFF.

A note on this clone: An end of the junction differs from the germline gene, which may be a read error. The chain couples TRBV2 to TRBJ2-2, with D tentatively TRBD2 (6 bases). There are 12 residues in the CDR3. CDR1 and CDR2 from the germline V gene are SNHLY and FYNNEI. Written as DNA, the CDR3 is TGTGCCAACAGTGAACGGGGGAGGGAGCTGTTTTTT. Translating gives CANSERGRELFF.

The rearrangement links TRBV21-1 to TRBJ1-2. TRBV21-1 is a documented pseudogene. The CDR3 is made up of 18 amino acids. The CDR3 spells CASSPVGRGGEANYGYTF. CDR3 sequence (DNA): TGTGCCAGCAGTCCGGTCGGTCGGGGGGGGGAAGCTAACTATGGCTACACCTTC.

The chain links TRBV9 to TRBJ1-3; TRBD1 aligns across 8 bases. The CDR3 loop spans 14 amino acids. Germline lookup yields CDR1 SGDLS and CDR2 YYNGEE. The J segment lost 4 bases and the V segment lost 3 bases, leaving 3 bases of the junction unmatched. As DNA, the CDR3 is TGTGCCAGCAGCGGGACAGGGTGGGGAAACACCATATATTTT. Its protein is CASSGTGWGNTIYF. Complete variable domain (other parts from reference TRBV9 and TRBJ1-3): DSGVTQTPKHLITATGQRVTLRCSPRSGDLSVYWYQQSLDQGLQFLIQYYNGEERAKGNILERFSAQQFPDLHSELNLSSLELGDSALYFCASSGTGWGNTIYFGEGSWLTVV.

The chain carries TRBV5-6 and TRBJ2-3; no definite D call. V was trimmed by 2 bases and J by 2 bases, leaving 0 bases between them. The CDR3 sequence is 11 residues long. Looked up from germline, CDR1 is SGHDT and CDR2 is YYEEEE. The CDR3 protein is CASSFTDTQYF. CDR3 coding DNA: TGTGCCAGCAGCTTCACAGATACGCAGTATTTT. Drawing the rest from reference TRBV5-6 and TRBJ2-3, the complete variable domain is DAGVTQSPTHLIKTRGQQVTLRCSPKSGHDTVSWYQQALGQGPQFIFQYYEEEERQRGNFPDRFSGHQFPNYSSELNVNALLLGDSALYLCASSFTDTQYFGPGTRLTVL.

This rearrangement joins TRBV28 to TRBJ2-1; D perhaps matches TRBD1 (5 bases). The CDR3 has 13 amino acids. Trimming removed 5 bases at V and 4 bases at J, with 9 bases between. Germline V gene lookup returns CDR1 MDHEN and CDR2 SYDVKM. The CDR3 here is CASSARVYNEQFF. DNA of the CDR3: TGTGCCAGCAGTGCCAGGGTTTACAATGAGCAGTTCTTC.